The present T cell receptor beta chain was sequenced within a study of neurological immune-mediated disorders (dated by TCRdb to the late 2010s). Notes on the research overall: The study compared peripheral blood TCR-beta repertoires of HTLV-I-associated myelopathy (HAM/TSP) patients, multiple sclerosis patients and healthy controls using UMI-based sequencing. The cohort was made up of 68 subjects, consisting of some 14 HAM/TSP patients, some 35 multiple sclerosis patients and roughly 20 healthy controls. The 106 TCR-beta libraries covered PBMC samples along with longitudinal samples, technical triplicates, and paired sorted CD4+ and CD8+ T-cell subsets.

This clonotype was counted at least ten times. Its specific antigen is unknown. No per-base quality is available; no much larger clone lies one base away. What the study reported, not specific to this receptor: TCR clonal expansion was greatest in HAM/TSP patients and smallest in MS patients, who ranked below even healthy controls. Across subjects, expanded clones never shared an identical CDR3 amino acid sequence, which suggests that the TCR-beta repertoires in every group were private.

TCR libraries for sorted subsets were made from 1 million sorted CD4+ or CD8+ T cells. Peripheral blood was subjected to Ficoll-Hypaque density gradient centrifugation to isolate PBMCs, which were then cryopreserved in liquid nitrogen. Paired sorted CD4+ and CD8+ subsets came from healthy controls, HAM/TSP patients and MS patients. To synthesize cDNA, template-switch 5'RACE was performed with a primer carrying a 10-nucleotide random unique molecular identifier so that each TCR transcript was tagged. Each sequencing run produced over 180 million TCR-beta sequences covering 15-18 subjects. The RNeasy kit was used to extract total RNA. Using the KAPA Real-time Library Amplification kit, TCR-beta VDJ regions were amplified with primers for the TCR constant region and the 5'RACE anchor. A first PCR added sample indexes and Illumina adaptors, and a second PCR then raised library yield. After Ampure bead purification, the roughly 650 bp TCR product was size-selected on a 2% E-gel SizeSelection system. Library quality was checked on a Bioanalyzer, concentration was measured with Qubit, and libraries were quantified with the Kapa Library Quantification kit before pooling. An Illumina HiSeq 2500 was used to sequence the libraries paired-end at 2 x 150 bp. To increase sequence diversity, about 25-30% phiX was spiked into each library pool. Regarding the original processing steps: Quality-filtered reads were processed with the UMI-based MiGEC pipeline, and over 80% of raw TCR sequences were removed by the MiGEC pipeline during error correction. IMGT germline references were used for alignment of VDJ genes, and clonotypes were defined by a unique CDR3 amino acid sequence together with V-J genes. Clonal expansion, Shannon diversity and CDR3 relatedness (CalcPairwiseDistances, ClusterSamples) were evaluated with VDJtools, and phylogenetic trees were built with CLCbio workbench. Clones with at least 8 unique UMIs were defined as expanded, with this threshold being based on coefficient-of-variation modelling across technical triplicates. TCRdb reran the public reads through fastp at Q25 and MiXCR, keeping productive beta chains. Every entry covers one CDR3 protein and lists the most common genes and DNA from its rows. It is TCRdb's table, rather than the study itself, that gives the V and J calls and clone size. The sample includes around 41,000 distinct CDR3 sequences, with roughly 15% observed a single time. The ten top clones hold approximately 3.6% of the sample.

Per the germline V gene, SQVTM is the CDR1 and ANQGSEA is the CDR2. Inclusive of the bounding cysteine and phenylalanine, the CDR3 is 11 residues long. The CDR3 DNA has 33 bases and is translated from base 1. The V end loses 4 bases and the J end loses 8 bases, and a stretch of 10 bases separates them. Sequencing was done on a sample of CD4+ T cells from blood. The chain was built from TRBV29-1 and TRBJ2-3, with the D gene not confidently named. The clonotype originates from an older woman with HTLV-1-associated myelopathy (HAM/TSP). The DNA is TGCAGCGTTGGCGTTAGCTCTACGCAGTATTTT. This encodes CSVGVSSTQYF.